This record looks at one TCR beta chain sequence and its context. The antigen is not known. This record comes from a study of human T cells and chemical hapten exposure. In the study overall: TCR yield per sample varied, mainly due to pooled library volumes. Study-wide results and caveats: Controls formed significantly fewer large CDR3 similarity clusters than expanded TCRs did.

In the original workflow: Across samples, TCR counts had a median of about 92,000 and ranged from roughly 23,224 to 690,600. Each CDR3 protein gets one entry after TCRdb re-called the RACE reads with MiXCR. The V and J calls and clone size are TCRdb's, not the authors'. The sample consists of fewer than 350,000 distinct CDR3 sequences, approximately 8% of them appearing once. Time point indicated: pre-sensitization, week 0. As to treatment: therapeutic diphenylcyclopropenone sensitization with weekly scalp DPC. Prior to each patch test being applied, blood was drawn. The CDR3 totals 14 residues. Trimming shortened V by 6 bases and J by 1 base, and 10 bases separated the two germline ends. Germline values: CDR1 SGHRS, CDR2 YFSETQ.

This sample comprised whole blood, obtained in connection with sensitization to the hapten diphenylcyclopropenone (DPC). This TCR was recovered from a man younger than 30 with alopecia areata. Some clones in this sample may be carry-over from other donors' samples. This chain uses TRBV5-1 with TRBJ1-4; D not resolved. This chain's CDR3 is CASKVGVTNEKLFF. Here the CDR3 DNA reads TGCGCCAGCAAAGTGGGAGTAACTAATGAAAAACTGTTTTTT.